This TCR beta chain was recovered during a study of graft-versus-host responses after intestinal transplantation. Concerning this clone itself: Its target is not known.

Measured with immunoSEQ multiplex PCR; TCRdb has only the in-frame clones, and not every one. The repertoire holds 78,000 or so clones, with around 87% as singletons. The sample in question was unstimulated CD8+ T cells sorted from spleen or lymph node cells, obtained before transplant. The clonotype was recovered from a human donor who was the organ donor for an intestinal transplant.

The CDR3 DNA follows: TGTGCCAGCAGTTCCTACAGGGGGCGAGGAGCCGGGCAGTACTTC. Encoded protein: CASSSYRGRGAGQYF. This rearrangement joins TRBV27 to TRBJ2-7; 9 bases are a match to TRBD1. CDR1 and CDR2 from the germline V gene are MNHEY and SMNVEV (reference sequence). V lost 4 bases to trimming and J lost 9 bases; unmatched junction nucleotides: 13. This CDR3 comprises 15 residues.